Shown below are 24 T cell receptor beta chains from a single sample sequenced in a study of PD-1 blockade in classical Hodgkin lymphoma. Only in-frame clones appear in the TCRdb table, and some are missing; sequencing was by immunoSEQ multiplex PCR. The table lists approximately 25,000 clones, around 84% of them singletons. Each patient relapsed following autologous stem cell transplantation, and prior brentuximab vedotin exposure differed. It was by magnetic negative selection that CD4+ T cells were purified from thawed PBMCs. The sequences come from CD4+ T cells from blood, collected at baseline. The receptor set was obtained from a human donor with classical Hodgkin lymphoma.

V gene TRBV5-1 combines with J gene TRBJ1-4; D is ambiguous. This CDR3 is built from 14 residues. Germline V CDR1 and CDR2: SGHRS, YFSETQ. Trimming stripped 0 bases from V and 2 bases from J, with 5 bases between. The CDR3 nucleotides are TGCGCCAGCAGCTTGGGGCAGACTAATGAAAAACTGTTTTTT. This encodes CASSLGQTNEKLFF.

This chain links TRBV2 with TRBJ2-2; 9 bases are a match to TRBD2. Germline V gene data show CDR1 as SNHLY and CDR2 as FYNNEI. CDR3 length: 15 residues. V shed 7 bases, J shed 1 base, and the junction held 4 bases outside the gene matches. The CDR3 nucleotides are TGTGCCAGCACGGGAGCGGGGGGGAACACCGGGGAGCTGTTTTTT. Protein product: CASTGAGGNTGELFF. Based on the CDR3 plus reference TRBV2 and TRBJ2-2, the full variable domain is EPEVTQTPSHQVTQMGQEVILRCVPISNHLYFYWYRQILGQKVEFLVSFYNNEISEKSEIFDDQFSVERPDGSNFTLKIRSTKLEDSAMYFCASTGAGGNTGELFFGEGSRLTVL.

J is TRBJ1-5 and V is TRBV28, with 9 bases matching TRBD1. This CDR3 has 15 residues. Looked up from germline, CDR1 is MDHEN and CDR2 is SYDVKM. V shed 5 bases, J shed 7 bases, and the junction held 9 bases outside the gene matches. DNA for the CDR3: TGTGCCAGCAGTAGCGGGACAGGGTCAGGCCAGCCCCAGCATTTT. Its translation is CASSSGTGSGQPQHF.

This clone was counted between two and nine times. The J gene is TRBJ1-2, the V gene TRBV7-8; the D gene is possibly TRBD1 (6 bases). Trimming cost V 5 bases and J 1 base, with 8 bases left between them. The CDR3 runs to 13 residues. Germline CDR1 and CDR2: SGHVS and FQNEAQ. CDR3 in amino acids: CASSPDSNYGYTF. Written as DNA, the CDR3 is TGTGCCAGCAGCCCGGACAGTAACTATGGCTACACCTTC.

V and J are TRBV10-3 and TRBJ1-2; 12 nucleotides line up with TRBD1. This CDR3 is built from 15 residues. V gave up 7 bases and J gave up 8 bases; unmatched junction bases: 11. The germline gives CDR1 ENHRY, CDR2 SYGVKD. Here the CDR3 reads CAINPGGQGAEGYTF. CDR3 DNA: TGTGCCATCAACCCCGGGGGACAGGGGGCAGAAGGCTACACCTTC.

The chain links TRBV15 to TRBJ2-4; no definite D call. V was shortened by 1 base and J by 2 bases, with 15 bases between the two germline ends. CDR1 and CDR2 (germline): LNHNV, YYDKDF (reference sequence). The CDR3 has 17 amino acids. This CDR3 is CATSRALGLRSKNIQYF. The CDR3 nucleotides are TGTGCCACCAGCAGAGCTTTGGGTCTTCGGTCCAAAAACATTCAGTACTTC.

The chain is built from TRBV28 and TRBJ1-1; D may be TRBD1 (6 bases). The CDR3 is 12 residues long. Germline CDR1 reads MDHEN; CDR2 reads SYDVKM. Trimming left V 8 bases short and J 2 bases short, with 9 bases between. The CDR3 bases are TGTGCCAGCCAAGGGGGAAACACTGAAGCTTTCTTT. Translation: CASQGGNTEAFF.

This chain joins TRBV6-6 and TRBJ1-1; no clear D. Germline CDR1 reads MNHNY; CDR2 reads SVGAGI (reference sequence). Trimming pared 3 bases from V and 8 bases from J, leaving 4 bases between. The CDR3 has 10 residues. In DNA, the CDR3 is TGTGCCAGCAGTTATCTCGAAGCTTTCTTT. Translated: CASSYLEAFF.

The rearrangement joins TRBV7-2 to TRBJ1-1, with D possibly being TRBD1 (6 bases). Trimming stripped 5 bases from V and 1 base from J, with 14 bases between. Germline CDR1 SGHTA, CDR2 FQGNSA. The CDR3 is 15 amino acids. This chain's CDR3 is CASSQLQGPNTEAFF. CDR3 nucleotide sequence: TGTGCCAGCAGCCAATTACAGGGACCGAACACTGAAGCTTTCTTT. The full variable domain, its missing parts supplied by reference TRBV7-2 and TRBJ1-1, is GAGVSQSPSNKVTEKGKDVELRCDPISGHTALYWYRQSLGQGLEFLIYFQGNSAPDKSGLPSDRFSAERTGGSVSTLTIQRTQQEDSAVYLCASSQLQGPNTEAFFGQGTRLTVV.

V and J are TRBV4-1 and TRBJ2-5; the D call may be TRBD1 or TRBD2 (5 bases each). There are 14 residues in the CDR3. Germline assignment: CDR1 MGHRA and CDR2 YSYEKL. V lost 0 bases, J lost 9 bases, and 14 bases lay in between. The CDR3 here is CASSQDWGSGPQYF. CDR3 nucleotide sequence: TGCGCCAGCAGCCAAGATTGGGGATCGGGGCCCCAGTACTTC.

The gene calls are TRBV29-1 and TRBJ2-2; unclear D gene. CDR1 is SQVTM and CDR2 is ANQGSEA in the germline V gene. The CDR3 is made up of 14 amino acids. Trimming cost V 2 bases and J 1 base, with 8 bases left between them. In DNA, the CDR3 is TGCAGCGTTGAAAAGGTCTGGAACACCGGGGAGCTGTTTTTT. It specifies CSVEKVWNTGELFF.

The chain uses TRBV5-8 and TRBJ2-5; D gene ambiguous. The V gene lost 5 bases and the J gene lost 5 bases, with 4 bases spanning the gap. Germline lookup yields CDR1 SGHTS and CDR2 YDEGEE. The CDR3 is 10 amino acids. The CDR3 DNA is TGTGCCAGCAGGTTTGAGACCCAGTACTTC. It encodes CASRFETQYF.

J is TRBJ1-1 and V is TRBV6-1, with a tentative D call TRBD1 (5 bases). CDR3 length equals 14 residues. The germline V gene encodes CDR1 MNHNS and CDR2 SASEGT. Trimming pared 8 bases from V and 0 bases from J, leaving 13 bases between. As DNA, the CDR3 is TGTGCCAGCGGCCCGGGACCTATGAACACTGAAGCTTTCTTT. Its protein is CASGPGPMNTEAFF.

CDR3 residues: CASSSTPTGDTQYF. As DNA, the CDR3 is TGTGCCAGCTCATCCACACCTACGGGAGATACGCAGTATTTT. The V call is TRBV18, the J call TRBJ2-3; D call uncertain. The CDR3 totals 14 residues. In germline, CDR1 is KGHSH, CDR2 LQKENI. V was trimmed by 5 bases and J by 5 bases, leaving 14 bases between them.

For the CDR3, the DNA is TGTGCCATCAGTGATCCGGGACAGGGTATCTACGAGCAGTACTTC. The encoded protein is CAISDPGQGIYEQYF. V usage is TRBV10-3 and J usage is TRBJ2-7; 9 nucleotides line up with TRBD1. With 3 bases clipped from V and 3 bases from J, the junction kept 6 bases outside the gene matches. Germline V gene lookup returns CDR1 ENHRY and CDR2 SYGVKD. The CDR3 length is 15 residues.

This clone was detected only a few times. The chain employs TRBV7-2 and TRBJ2-1; 9 bases agree with TRBD1. Trimming took 5 bases from V and 5 from J; bases not matched to a gene: 13. CDR1 is SGHTA, CDR2 FQGNSA, per germline. The CDR3 totals 17 residues. In DNA form, the CDR3 reads TGTGCCAGCAGCACACGATCGACAGGGGGTGGCCACAATGAGCAGTTCTTC. It is translated as CASSTRSTGGGHNEQFF.

This clone has a single count. CDR3 in amino acids: CASSLASKLFF. The CDR3, as DNA: TGTGCCAGCAGCTTAGCGTCGAAACTGTTTTTT. V usage is TRBV11-3 and J usage is TRBJ1-4; D is ambiguous. The CDR3 length is 11 residues. The V gene lost 1 base and the J gene lost 11 bases, with 5 bases spanning the gap. Per the germline V gene, CDR1 is SGHNT and CDR2 is YENEEA.

This chain connects TRBV5-1 to TRBJ2-5; no clear D gene. CDR3 length: 15 residues. Germline V CDR1 and CDR2: SGHRS, YFSETQ. Trimming left V 0 bases short and J 5 bases short, with 14 bases between. The CDR3 reads CASSLGASRGETQYF. In DNA form, the CDR3 reads TGCGCCAGCAGCTTGGGGGCGAGTCGTGGTGAGACCCAGTACTTC.

V is TRBV14 and J is TRBJ1-6; D is possibly TRBD1 (5 bases). V was pared by 4 bases and J by 9 bases, with 10 bases between. The CDR3 consists of 13 residues. The germline gives CDR1 SGHDN, CDR2 FVKESK. The CDR3 nucleotides read TGTGCCAGCAGCCTAGGGGTAGGTTCACCCCTCCACTTT. It translates to CASSLGVGSPLHF.

This clone has just one count. This chain joins TRBV6-1 and TRBJ1-2; D gene uncertain. The CDR3 runs 14 residues. Trimming cost V 11 bases and J 5 bases, with 21 bases left between them. Germline CDR1 reads MNHNS; CDR2 reads SASEGT. Here the CDR3 reads CACKTTASSYGYTF. The CDR3 nucleotides read TGTGCCTGCAAAACCACAGCATCGAGTTATGGCTACACCTTC.

The rearrangement joins TRBV7-2 to TRBJ1-2; no definite D call. The CDR3 has 13 amino acids. V was shortened by 5 bases and J by 5 bases, with 12 bases between the two germline ends. Germline values: CDR1 SGHTA, CDR2 FQGNSA. CDR3: CASSQDHSYGYTF. The CDR3 DNA reads as TGTGCCAGCAGCCAGGATCACAGTTATGGCTACACCTTC.

The genes are TRBV7-6 and TRBJ2-2; 7 nucleotides agree with TRBD1. Trimming cost V 6 bases and J 1 base; bases outside gene matches: 5. Germline V gene data show CDR1 as SGHVS and CDR2 as FNYEAQ. The CDR3 loop spans 15 amino acids. CDR3 region: CASRSQGVNTGELFF. The DNA of the CDR3 is TGTGCCAGCAGATCCCAGGGGGTGAACACCGGGGAGCTGTTTTTT.

The chain recombines TRBV27 with TRBJ2-5, with a possible D match to TRBD2 (5 bases). The V end was cut by 6 bases, the J end by 0 bases, with 11 bases between. Germline V gene lookup returns CDR1 MNHEY and CDR2 SMNVEV (reference sequence). The CDR3 is made up of 14 amino acids. In DNA form, the CDR3 reads TGTGCCAGCAGCGCGAGGGAGTACCAAGAGACCCAGTACTTC. Translating it yields CASSAREYQETQYF.

This clone has only a few counts. The J gene is TRBJ2-3, the V gene TRBV6-4, with a weak D call TRBD1 (6 bases). CDR3 length: 13 residues. Per germline, CDR1 MRHNA and CDR2 SNTAGT. Trimming shortened V by 8 bases and J by 9 bases, and 18 bases separated the two germline ends. The CDR3 nucleotides are TGTGCCAGCGGGGAACAGGGTTCAGGAACGCAGTATTTT. It is translated as CASGEQGSGTQYF.